A selection of T cell receptor beta chains follows, all from one sample in a study of T-cell reconstitution after alpha-beta-depleted transplantation in children. TCRdb analysed the PCR reads with MiXCR anew, one entry per CDR3 protein. This sample has 200,000 or so distinct CDR3 sequences, with 5.5% to 7% found just once. Sequencing was performed on PBMCs, taken before TCRalphabeta/CD19-depleted stem cell transplant. The receptors were sampled from a girl under three years old with combined immunodeficiency, due to receive a stem cell transplant. CDR3s leave out the opening cysteine and the closing phenylalanine or tryptophan. Fields, in order: V gene, D gene, CDR3 protein. A D gene is named only where the DNA matches it firmly.

TRBV7-9,.,ASSPGTPTYEQY
TRBV29-1,TRBD1,SVEPGQDSNTEAF
TRBV7-2,.,ASSFRLRDIQY
TRBV29-1,TRBD1,SVRTGTWGLGDEQY
TRBV9,.,ASSSERGTDTQY
TRBV7-2,.,ASSFRISYEQY
TRBV15,.,ATSTAPSVEQF
TRBV28,TRBD2,ASSLNYGLAGAVY
TRBV5-1,.,ASSLYSGPYNEQF
TRBV5-1,.,ASSLGNYYEQF
TRBV5-1,TRBD2,ASSFTGRAWKNIQY
TRBV14,.,ASRLTWGLANEQF
TRBV29-1,TRBD2,SVGGRPTDTQY
TRBV5-8,TRBD2,ASSFKRESSSYNEQF
TRBV6-5,TRBD2,ASSYSMGGNEQF
TRBV2,.,ASSGAGWFTEAF
TRBV27,TRBD2,ASSLGTSGRNEQY
TRBV3-1,TRBD2,ASSQTSGGRGRETQY
TRBV12-3/TRBV12-4,TRBD2,ASSPRTSSLYQETQY
TRBV27,TRBD2,ASSLFSGGDQETQY
TRBV2,.,ASSLVSNQPQH
TRBV10-3,.,AIRTDGLNTGELF
TRBV12-3/TRBV12-4,.,ASSFLARSEKLF
TRBV3-1,TRBD1,ASSQAGGGTEAF
TRBV21-1,.,ASRRCGTQY
TRBV12-3/TRBV12-4,.,ASSFDGTEGGYT
TRBV12-3/TRBV12-4,.,ASSLFHYEQY
TRBV10-2,.,ASSESWGGDGIGYT
TRBV29-1,.,SVEGPFGASYNEQF
TRBV28,.,ASDPGGAARRQY
TRBV29-1,.,SPRTAYNEQF
TRBV29-1,.,SVDDGPYEQY
TRBV9,.,ASSGTPYLGELF
TRBV29-1,.,SVEVYPEQF
TRBV7-8,.,ASSLDPVGLLEETQY
TRBV5-1,.,ASSLAAVLQETQY
TRBV28,.,ASSFLSYNEQF